One sample yielded the 18 T cell receptor beta chains listed below, sequenced in a study of blood T cell repertoires in COVID-19 (dated by TCRdb to about 2020). Receptor amplification or capture employed the immunoSEQ multiplex PCR assay. TCRdb took this table from immuneACCESS and kept in-frame rearrangements with V and J called. Such tables lack part of the clones; where checked against another copy, unresolved V genes explain under half of the gap, and the rest is unexplained. The sample table lists about 130,000 clones, 75% to 90% of them with a count of one. The ten top clones hold 18% of the sample. Sequencing input: PBMCs or T cells enriched from blood (not recorded which). The receptor set was obtained from a man in his thirties or forties who had recovered from COVID-19.

The J gene is TRBJ2-4, the V gene TRBV5-6, with TRBD1 matching over 7 bases. Germline V CDR1 and CDR2: SGHDT, YYEEEE. The J segment lost 2 bases and the V segment lost 0 bases, leaving 5 bases of the junction unmatched. This CDR3 comprises 16 residues. CDR3 coding DNA: TGTGCCAGCAGCTTGGGAGGGGGCAGGACCAAAAACATTCAGTACTTC. Encoded protein: CASSLGGGRTKNIQYF.

About this clone: Within the sample, other DNA sequences also encode this same CDR3. J is TRBJ1-2 and V is TRBV5-1; 7 bases are a match to TRBD1. V lost 0 bases, J lost 1 base, and 0 bases stayed unmatched. The germline V gene encodes CDR1 SGHRS and CDR2 YFSETQ. This CDR3 has 14 residues. The CDR3 spells CASSLDRGNYGYTF. DNA of the CDR3: TGCGCCAGCAGCTTGGACAGGGGTAACTATGGCTACACCTTC.

This rearrangement joins TRBV7-2 to TRBJ1-4; D unclear. From germline, CDR1 is SGHTA and CDR2 FQGNSA. The CDR3 is 14 residues long. Deletions cut 1 base from V and 8 bases from J, with 11 bases between. CDR3 in DNA: TGTGCCAGCAGCTTAGACTATTTTGGCGAAAAACTGTTTTTT. Protein product: CASSLDYFGEKLFF.

The rearrangement uses TRBV11-2 and TRBJ1-6, with D possibly matching TRBD1 (6 bases). The CDR3 is 13 amino acids. Germline V lookup: CDR1 SGHAT, CDR2 FQNNGV. With 6 bases removed from V and 9 bases from J, the gap between germline ends came to 12 bases. The CDR3 nucleotides are TGTGCCAGCAGATACAGGGCTGGTTCACCCCTCCACTTT. This sequence encodes CASRYRAGSPLHF.

The rearrangement links TRBV5-1 to TRBJ2-5; D is uncertain. The V gene's germline CDR1 is SGHRS and CDR2 YFSETQ. The germline V and J ends were trimmed by 4 bases and 2 bases, with 6 bases remaining between them. The CDR3 totals 12 residues. The CDR3 reads CASSPHQETQYF. The CDR3 nucleotides are TGCGCCAGCAGCCCCCATCAAGAGACCCAGTACTTC.

The chain combines TRBV25-1 with TRBJ2-1; D remains ambiguous. Trimming shortened V by 2 bases and J by 7 bases, and 9 bases separated the two germline ends. The germline CDR1 and CDR2 sequences are MGHDK and SYGVNS. The CDR3 is 13 residues long. Written as DNA, the CDR3 is TGTGCCAGCAGTGAACTAGGCTTGAATGAGCAGTTCTTC. Its translation is CASSELGLNEQFF.

The V call is TRBV18, the J call TRBJ2-4, with no clear D. This CDR3 region has 15 residues. V lost 2 bases and J 0 bases, leaving 8 bases between the germline ends. The germline gives CDR1 KGHSH, CDR2 LQKENI. Here the CDR3 reads CASSPKQIAKNIQYF. Written as DNA, the CDR3 is TGTGCCAGCTCACCAAAACAGATAGCCAAAAACATTCAGTACTTC. The full variable domain, its missing parts supplied by reference TRBV18 and TRBJ2-4, is NAGVMQNPRHLVRRRGQEARLRCSPMKGHSHVYWYRQLPEEGLKFMVYLQKENIIDESGMPKERFSAEFPKEGPSILRIQQVVRGDSAAYFCASSPKQIAKNIQYFGAGTRLSVL.

The chain employs TRBV5-1 and TRBJ2-6, with TRBD1 matching 7 bases. CDR3 size: 15 residues. V shed 3 bases and J 4 bases; nucleotides not matched to a gene: 4. CDR1 is SGHRS, CDR2 YFSETQ, per germline. The CDR3 region is CASSSTGTGANVLTF. The CDR3 region has the DNA TGCGCCAGCAGCTCGACAGGGACCGGGGCCAACGTCCTGACTTTC.

J is TRBJ2-3 and V is TRBV6-5; a possible D gene is TRBD1 (5 bases). V lost 10 bases to trimming and J lost 5 bases, with 10 bases between them. This CDR3 spans 11 amino acids. From germline, CDR1 is MNHEY and CDR2 SVGAGI. The CDR3 reads CATRREDTQYF. The CDR3 nucleotides read TGTGCCACTCGCAGGGAAGATACGCAGTATTTT.

The chain uses TRBV29-1 and TRBJ1-1, with D tentatively TRBD1 (5 bases). The V end was cut by 2 bases, the J end by 11 bases, with 18 bases between. The CDR3 spans 13 residues. Germline-derived CDR1 and CDR2 are SQVTM and ANQGSEA. The CDR3 DNA follows: TGCAGCGTTGAAAAAGGACAAGGGGCTGGGGCTTTCTTT. Protein sequence: CSVEKGQGAGAFF.

The V and J genes are TRBV2 and TRBJ2-2; 11 positions match TRBD1. V was clipped by 6 bases and J by 4 bases; unmatched bases: 1. The CDR3 extends over 14 amino acids. Germline assignment: CDR1 SNHLY and CDR2 FYNNEI. Here the CDR3 reads CASSGQGATGELFF. The DNA for the CDR3 is TGTGCCAGCAGCGGACAGGGGGCCACCGGGGAGCTGTTTTTT.

The chain has TRBV4-1 and TRBJ2-7; unclear D gene. Germline values: CDR1 MGHRA, CDR2 YSYEKL. With 2 bases removed from V and 3 bases from J, the gap between germline ends came to 11 bases. This CDR3 comprises 14 residues. The CDR3 reads CASSQSFSSYEQYV. CDR3 coding DNA: TGCGCCAGCAGCCAATCATTCTCCAGCTACGAGCAGTACGTC.

The chain links TRBV19 to TRBJ1-2; 9 positions agree with TRBD1. The CDR3 has 15 residues. The ends lost 3 bases at V and 4 bases at J; junction bases unmatched: 6. Germline assignment: CDR1 LNHDA and CDR2 SQIVND (reference sequence). CDR3 in amino acids: CASSIGQGKVYGYTF. Here the CDR3 DNA reads TGTGCCAGTAGTATTGGACAGGGGAAGGTCTATGGCTACACCTTC.

This clone was observed once. This chain connects TRBV29-1 to TRBJ1-4; 7 nucleotides line up with TRBD1. Germline CDR1 is SQVTM and CDR2 is ANQGSEA. Trimming cost V 0 bases and J 6 bases; bases outside gene matches: 7. The CDR3 extends over 15 amino acids. The CDR3 reads CSVEDRAGGHEKLFF. In DNA, the CDR3 is TGCAGCGTTGAAGATCGTGCAGGGGGGCATGAAAAACTGTTTTTT.

The chain recombines TRBV3-1 (or the pseudogene TRBV3-2) with TRBJ1-2; TRBD1 agrees at 8 bases. V dropped 2 bases and J dropped 8; count of bases not matched to a gene: 19. Germline V lookup: CDR1 LGHDT, CDR2 YNNKEL (reference sequence). The CDR3 is 18 residues long. The CDR3 spells CASSQNTGTGYRPGGYTF. CDR3 coding DNA: TGTGCCAGCAGCCAAAACACCGGGACAGGCTACCGTCCTGGGGGCTACACCTTC.

This chain uses TRBV2 with TRBJ2-1; D may be TRBD2 (7 bases). Germline lookup yields CDR1 SNHLY and CDR2 FYNNEI. The CDR3 is 15 amino acids. Trimming stripped 2 bases from V and 4 bases from J, with 12 bases between. The CDR3 loop is CASSELRGGYNEQFF. The DNA for the CDR3 is TGTGCCAGCAGTGAACTGAGGGGGGGATACAATGAGCAGTTCTTC.

The rearrangement uses TRBV5-1 and TRBJ2-1, with 7 bases matching TRBD2. The CDR3 contains 15 residues. Germline lookup yields CDR1 SGHRS and CDR2 YFSETQ. Losses at the gene ends were 2 bases for V and 1 base for J; bases not matched to a gene: 3. The CDR3 protein is CASSLRTSSYNEQFF. For the CDR3, the DNA is TGCGCCAGCAGCTTAAGGACTAGTTCCTACAATGAGCAGTTCTTC. The variable domain in full, with the rest retrieved from reference TRBV5-1 and TRBJ2-1, is KAGVTQTPRYLIKTRGQQVTLSCSPISGHRSVSWYQQTPGQGLQFLFEYFSETQRNKGNFPGRFSGRQFSNSRSEMNVSTLELGDSALYLCASSLRTSSYNEQFFGPGTRLTVL.

This chain joins TRBV19 and TRBJ1-4; a possible D gene is TRBD1 (5 bases). Per germline, CDR1 LNHDA and CDR2 SQIVND (reference sequence). Trimming removed 7 bases from V and 0 bases from J, with 12 bases in between. The length of the CDR3 is 15 residues. This chain's CDR3 is CASTPGVTTNEKLFF. The DNA for the CDR3 is TGTGCCAGTACCCCGGGGGTGACAACTAATGAAAAACTGTTTTTT.